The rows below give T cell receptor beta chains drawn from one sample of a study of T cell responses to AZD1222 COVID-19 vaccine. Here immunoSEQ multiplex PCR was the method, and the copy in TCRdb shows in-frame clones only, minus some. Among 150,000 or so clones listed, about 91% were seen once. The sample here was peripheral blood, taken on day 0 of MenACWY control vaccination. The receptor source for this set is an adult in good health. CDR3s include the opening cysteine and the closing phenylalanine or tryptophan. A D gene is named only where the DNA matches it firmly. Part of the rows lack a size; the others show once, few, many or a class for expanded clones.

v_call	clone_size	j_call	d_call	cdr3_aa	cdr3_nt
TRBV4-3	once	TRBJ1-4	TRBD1	CASSLYRGTNEKLFF	TGCGCCAGCAGCCTATACAGGGGAACTAATGAAAAACTGTTTTTT
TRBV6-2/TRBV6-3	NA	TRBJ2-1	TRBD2	CASSRGTSGTRYNEQFF	TGTGCCAGCAGCCGAGGGACTAGCGGGACACGCTACAATGAGCAGTTCTTC
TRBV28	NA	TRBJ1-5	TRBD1	CASSPTGQGPHQPQHF	TGTGCCAGCAGTCCTACGGGACAGGGGCCCCATCAGCCCCAGCATTTT
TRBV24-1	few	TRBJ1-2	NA	CATSEPSSNYGYTF	TGTGCCACCAGTGAGCCCTCTTCTAACTATGGCTACACCTTC
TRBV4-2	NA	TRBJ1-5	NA	CASSQDRGQPQHF	TGTGCCAGCAGCCAAGACCGGGGTCAGCCCCAGCATTTT
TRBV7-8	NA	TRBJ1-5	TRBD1	CASSLGQGGQPQHF	TGTGCCAGCAGCCTCGGACAGGGGGGACAGCCCCAGCATTTT
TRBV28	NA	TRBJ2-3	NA	CASSATTGLTDTQYF	TGTGCCAGCAGTGCGACGACAGGACTCACAGATACGCAGTATTTT
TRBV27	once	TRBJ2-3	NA	CASSSPRGTDTQYF	TGTGCCAGCAGTTCCCCGAGAGGCACAGATACGCAGTATTTT
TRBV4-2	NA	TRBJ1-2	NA	CASSPDPRGDYGYTF	TGTGCCAGCAGCCCCGATCCCAGGGGCGACTATGGCTACACCTTC
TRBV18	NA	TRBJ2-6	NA	CASSPQTFIGANVLTF	TGTGCCAGCTCACCACAGACCTTCATTGGGGCCAACGTCCTGACTTTC
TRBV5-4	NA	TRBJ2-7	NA	CASSFWRSYEQYF	TGTGCCAGCAGCTTCTGGCGGTCCTACGAGCAGTACTTC
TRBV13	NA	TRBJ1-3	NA	CASSSQGGGRNTIYF	TGTGCCAGCAGCTCCCAGGGAGGGGGTAGAAACACCATATATTTT
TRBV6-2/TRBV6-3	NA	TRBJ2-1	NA	CASSYPPMLVF	TGTGCCAGCAGTTACCCCCCTATGTTGGTCTTC
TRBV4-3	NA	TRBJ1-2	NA	CASSQGWAEAYGYTF	TGCGCCAGCAGCCAGGGTTGGGCGGAGGCCTATGGCTACACCTTC
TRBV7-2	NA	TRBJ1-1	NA	CASSLDGAPNTEAFF	TGTGCCAGCAGCTTAGATGGGGCACCGAACACTGAAGCTTTCTTT
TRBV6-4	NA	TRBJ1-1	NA	CASSVVADTEAFF	TGTGCCAGCAGTGTTGTTGCGGACACTGAAGCTTTCTTT
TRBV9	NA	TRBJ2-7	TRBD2	CASSASAGGTSQQYF	TGTGCCAGCAGCGCCTCAGCGGGAGGAACTAGCCAGCAGTACTTC
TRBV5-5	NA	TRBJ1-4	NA	CASSPAPGQDLEKLFF	TGTGCCAGCAGCCCTGCCCCTGGGCAGGACCTTGAAAAACTGTTTTTT
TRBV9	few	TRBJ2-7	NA	CASSPPTEYEQYF	TGTGCCAGCAGTCCCCCAACGGAGTACGAGCAGTACTTC
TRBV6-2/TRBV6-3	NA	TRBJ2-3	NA	CASSYWPPGDTQYF	TGTGCCAGCAGTTACTGGCCCCCGGGAGATACGCAGTATTTT
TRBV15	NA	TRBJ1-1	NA	CATSRGRGGAHTEAFF	TGTGCCACCAGCAGAGGTCGGGGAGGCGCCCACACTGAAGCTTTCTTT
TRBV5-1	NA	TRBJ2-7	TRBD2	CASSLGLAGGQQYF	TGCGCCAGCAGCTTGGGGCTAGCGGGGGGACAGCAGTACTTC
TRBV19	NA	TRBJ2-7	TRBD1	CASKLDRGSGEQYF	TGTGCCAGTAAATTGGACAGGGGGTCCGGCGAGCAGTACTTC
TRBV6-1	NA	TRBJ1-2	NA	CASSEADRKGYTF	TGTGCCAGCAGTGAAGCTGACCGAAAAGGCTACACCTTC
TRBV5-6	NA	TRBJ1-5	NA	CASSRGVSREQPQHF	TGTGCCAGCAGCCGAGGGGTTAGCAGGGAACAGCCCCAGCATTTT
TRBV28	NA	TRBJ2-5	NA	CASSFHSQETQYF	TGTGCCAGCAGTTTCCACTCTCAAGAGACCCAGTACTTC
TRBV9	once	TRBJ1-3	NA	CASSVGGAASSGNTIYF	TGTGCCAGCAGCGTAGGGGGGGCAGCTAGCTCTGGAAACACCATATATTTT
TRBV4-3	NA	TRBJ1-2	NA	CASSQRPGELYGYTF	TGCGCCAGCAGCCAACGTCCAGGGGAACTCTATGGCTACACCTTC
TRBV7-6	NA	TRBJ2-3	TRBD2	CASTLPSGGADTQYF	TGTGCCAGCACCCTTCCTAGCGGGGGGGCAGATACGCAGTATTTT